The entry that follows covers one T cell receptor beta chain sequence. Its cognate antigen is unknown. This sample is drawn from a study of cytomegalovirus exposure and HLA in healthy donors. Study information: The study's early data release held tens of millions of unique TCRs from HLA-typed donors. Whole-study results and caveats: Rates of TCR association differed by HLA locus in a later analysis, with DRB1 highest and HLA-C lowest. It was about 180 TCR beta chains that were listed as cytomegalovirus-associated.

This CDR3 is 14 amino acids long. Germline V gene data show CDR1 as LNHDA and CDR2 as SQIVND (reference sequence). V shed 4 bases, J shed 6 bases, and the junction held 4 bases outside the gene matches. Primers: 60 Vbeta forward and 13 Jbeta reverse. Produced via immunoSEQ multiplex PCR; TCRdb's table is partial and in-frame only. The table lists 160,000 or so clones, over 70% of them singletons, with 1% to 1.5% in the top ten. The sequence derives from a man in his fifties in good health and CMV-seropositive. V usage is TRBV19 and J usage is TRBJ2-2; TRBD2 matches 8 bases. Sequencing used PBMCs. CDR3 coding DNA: TGTGCCAGTAGTACCAGGCGGGGGGCCGGGGAGCTGTTTTTT. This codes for CASSTRRGAGELFF.